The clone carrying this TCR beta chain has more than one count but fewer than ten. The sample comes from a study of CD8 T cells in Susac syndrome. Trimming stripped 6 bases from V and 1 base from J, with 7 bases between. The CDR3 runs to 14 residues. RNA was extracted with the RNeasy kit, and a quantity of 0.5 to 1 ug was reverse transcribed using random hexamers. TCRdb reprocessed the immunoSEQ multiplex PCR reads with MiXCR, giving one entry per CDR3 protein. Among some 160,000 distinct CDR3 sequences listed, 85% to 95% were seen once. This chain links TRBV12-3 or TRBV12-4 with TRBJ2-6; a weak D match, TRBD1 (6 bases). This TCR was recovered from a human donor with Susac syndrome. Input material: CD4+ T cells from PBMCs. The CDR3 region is CASRDSSGANVLTF. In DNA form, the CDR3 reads TGTGCCAGCAGGGACAGTTCTGGGGCCAACGTCCTGACTTTC.